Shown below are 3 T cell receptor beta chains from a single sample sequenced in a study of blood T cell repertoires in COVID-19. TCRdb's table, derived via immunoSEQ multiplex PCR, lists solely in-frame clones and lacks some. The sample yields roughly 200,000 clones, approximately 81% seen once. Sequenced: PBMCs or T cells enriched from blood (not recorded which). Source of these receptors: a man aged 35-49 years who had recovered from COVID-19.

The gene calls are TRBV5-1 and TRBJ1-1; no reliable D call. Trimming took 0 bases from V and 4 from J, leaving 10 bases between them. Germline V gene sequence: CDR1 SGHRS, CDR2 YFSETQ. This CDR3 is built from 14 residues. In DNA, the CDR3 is TGCGCCAGCAGCTTGGTACGGGAGGGCACTGAAGCTTTCTTT. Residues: CASSLVREGTEAFF.

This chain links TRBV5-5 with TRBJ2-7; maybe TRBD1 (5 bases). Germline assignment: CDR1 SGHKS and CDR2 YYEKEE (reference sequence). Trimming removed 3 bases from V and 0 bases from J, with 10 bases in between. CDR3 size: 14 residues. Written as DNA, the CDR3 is TGTGCCAGCAGCTCCGGACACCTCTCCTACGAGCAGTACTTC. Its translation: CASSSGHLSYEQYF.

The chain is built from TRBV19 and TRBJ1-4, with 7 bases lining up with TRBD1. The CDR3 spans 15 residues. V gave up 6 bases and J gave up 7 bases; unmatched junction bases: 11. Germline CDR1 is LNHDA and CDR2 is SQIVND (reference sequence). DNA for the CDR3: TGTGCCAGTAGCATCCGGATACAGGGGTTTGAAAAACTGTTTTTT. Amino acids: CASSIRIQGFEKLFF.